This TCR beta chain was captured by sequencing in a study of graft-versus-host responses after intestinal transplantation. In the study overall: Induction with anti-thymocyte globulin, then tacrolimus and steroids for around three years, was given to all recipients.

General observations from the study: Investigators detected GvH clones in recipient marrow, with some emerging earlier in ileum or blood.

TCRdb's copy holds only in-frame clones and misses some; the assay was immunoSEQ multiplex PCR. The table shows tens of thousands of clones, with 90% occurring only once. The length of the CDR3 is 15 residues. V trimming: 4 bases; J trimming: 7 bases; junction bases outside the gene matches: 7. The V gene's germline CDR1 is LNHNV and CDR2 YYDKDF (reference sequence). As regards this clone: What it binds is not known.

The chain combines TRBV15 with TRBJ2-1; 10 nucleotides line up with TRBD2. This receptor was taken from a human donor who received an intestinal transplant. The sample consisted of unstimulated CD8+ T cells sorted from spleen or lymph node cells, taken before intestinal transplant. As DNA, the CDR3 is TGTGCCACCAGCACAGCGGGGGGGGTAGTGAATGAGCAGTTCTTC. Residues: CATSTAGGVVNEQFF.